This is a list of T cell receptor beta chains from one sample in a study of blood T cell repertoires in COVID-19. Assay: immunoSEQ multiplex PCR; the TCRdb copy retains only in-frame clones and omits some. The table lists about 170,000 clones, over 70% of them singletons. The material sequenced was peripheral blood. The receptor source for this set is a woman between 70 and 85 years old who had recovered from COVID-19. The CDR3 runs from the conserved cysteine through the conserved F or W. Each record gives: V gene, D gene, clone size, J gene, CDR3 protein, CDR3 DNA. D genes are given only for firm matches. Expanded clones are given a class, and other clones once, few, many or no size at all.

V gene: TRBV18
D gene: TRBD1
clone size: .
J gene: TRBJ2-7
CDR3 protein: CASSPGTGQGYEQYF
CDR3 DNA: TGTGCCAGCTCACCCGGGACAGGGCAAGGATACGAGCAGTACTTC

V gene: TRBV5-6
D gene: .
clone size: .
J gene: TRBJ1-5
CDR3 protein: CASSLGGGQPQHF
CDR3 DNA: TGTGCCAGCAGCTTAGGGGGGGGTCAGCCCCAGCATTTT

V gene: TRBV5-1
D gene: .
clone size: .
J gene: TRBJ1-1
CDR3 protein: CASSYTAGPENTEAFF
CDR3 DNA: TGCGCCAGCAGCTATACCGCGGGACCAGAGAACACTGAAGCTTTCTTT

V gene: TRBV18
D gene: .
clone size: .
J gene: TRBJ2-4
CDR3 protein: CASSPGEAKNIQYF
CDR3 DNA: TGTGCCAGCTCGCCGGGGGAAGCCAAAAACATTCAGTACTTC

V gene: TRBV27
D gene: .
clone size: .
J gene: TRBJ2-7
CDR3 protein: CASSLSFGRGQYF
CDR3 DNA: TGTGCCAGCAGTTTATCGTTCGGGCGGGGGCAGTACTTC

V gene: TRBV11-2
D gene: TRBD2
clone size: .
J gene: TRBJ2-7
CDR3 protein: CASSLGSGRDEQYF
CDR3 DNA: TGTGCCAGCAGCCTGGGGAGCGGGAGGGACGAGCAGTACTTC

V gene: TRBV30
D gene: TRBD1
clone size: .
J gene: TRBJ1-4
CDR3 protein: CAWRTGGFEKLFF
CDR3 DNA: TGTGCCTGGAGGACAGGGGGCTTTGAAAAACTGTTTTTT

V gene: TRBV4-3
D gene: .
clone size: once
J gene: TRBJ2-5
CDR3 protein: CASSQDDGDQYF
CDR3 DNA: TGCGCCAGCAGCCAAGATGACGGGGACCAGTACTTC

V gene: TRBV6-4
D gene: TRBD1
clone size: .
J gene: TRBJ2-5
CDR3 protein: CASGTGGRETQYF
CDR3 DNA: TGTGCCAGCGGGACAGGGGGTCGGGAGACCCAGTACTTC

V gene: TRBV30
D gene: .
clone size: .
J gene: TRBJ1-5
CDR3 protein: CAWRAGNQPQHF
CDR3 DNA: TGTGCCTGGAGGGCGGGCAATCAGCCCCAGCATTTT

V gene: TRBV6-1
D gene: TRBD1
clone size: .
J gene: TRBJ1-3
CDR3 protein: CASSDRDRGNTIYF
CDR3 DNA: TGTGCCAGCAGTGACCGGGACAGGGGAAACACCATATATTTT

V gene: TRBV7-2
D gene: TRBD2
clone size: .
J gene: TRBJ2-7
CDR3 protein: CASSRVAGEEAYEQYF
CDR3 DNA: TGTGCCAGCAGCCGGGTAGCGGGAGAAGAGGCCTACGAGCAGTACTTC

V gene: TRBV2
D gene: TRBD1
clone size: .
J gene: TRBJ1-1
CDR3 protein: CASLPGQGVEAFF
CDR3 DNA: TGTGCCAGCCTTCCGGGACAGGGGGTTGAAGCTTTCTTT

V gene: TRBV18
D gene: .
clone size: .
J gene: TRBJ1-1
CDR3 protein: CASSPAPRLTSEAFF
CDR3 DNA: TGTGCCAGCTCACCGGCCCCCCGTTTAACATCTGAAGCTTTCTTT

V gene: TRBV5-1
D gene: .
clone size: .
J gene: TRBJ1-1
CDR3 protein: CASSLSPLYLKTFF
CDR3 DNA: TGCGCCAGCAGCTTATCTCCCCTTTACTTAAAAACTTTCTTT

V gene: TRBV11-1
D gene: .
clone size: .
J gene: TRBJ2-5
CDR3 protein: CASSAQGETQYF
CDR3 DNA: TGTGCCAGCAGCGCCCAGGGGGAGACCCAGTACTTC

V gene: TRBV28
D gene: TRBD1
clone size: .
J gene: TRBJ1-4
CDR3 protein: CASSTGERRPKKLFF
CDR3 DNA: TGTGCCAGCAGCACAGGGGAAAGGCGGCCTAAAAAACTGTTTTTT